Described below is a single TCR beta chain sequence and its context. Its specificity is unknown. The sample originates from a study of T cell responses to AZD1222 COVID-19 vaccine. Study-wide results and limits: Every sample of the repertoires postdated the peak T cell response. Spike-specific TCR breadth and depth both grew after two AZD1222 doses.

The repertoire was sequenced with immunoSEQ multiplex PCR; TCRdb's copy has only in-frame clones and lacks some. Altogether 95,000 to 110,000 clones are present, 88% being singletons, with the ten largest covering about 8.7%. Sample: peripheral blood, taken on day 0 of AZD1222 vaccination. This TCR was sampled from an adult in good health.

The CDR3 DNA reads TGTGCCAGCAGCGTAAGATACAATGAGCAGTTCTTC. It yields the protein CASSVRYNEQFF. The rearrangement links TRBV13 to TRBJ2-1; D is uncertain. The CDR3 spans 12 residues. Between the trimmed V and J ends, which lost 5 bases and 4 bases, there was a span of 6 bases. Germline CDR1 PRHDT, CDR2 FYEKMQ (reference sequence).